Listed here are 28 T cell receptor beta chains from one sample, sequenced in a study of somatic mutations in cytotoxic T cells in rheumatoid arthritis. Produced via immunoSEQ multiplex PCR; TCRdb's table is partial and in-frame only. There are some 14,000 clones in the sample; 82% occur only once, and around 30% lies in the top ten. Sequencing was carried out using CD8+ T cells sorted from blood. The source is an adult with rheumatoid arthritis.

V gene TRBV10-2 combines with J gene TRBJ2-3; D unclear. Per germline, CDR1 WSHSY and CDR2 SAAADI. The V end was cut by 11 bases, the J end by 2 bases, with 23 bases between. The CDR3 is 16 residues long. The CDR3 region is CASRTPGLGNTDTQYF. The CDR3 nucleotides are TGCGCCTCCCGAACCCCCGGGCTTGGAAACACAGATACGCAGTATTTT.

The gene calls are TRBV7-2 and TRBJ2-5; D gene ambiguous. Trimming took off 3 bases at V and 4 bases at J, with 6 bases between the two ends. The CDR3 runs 12 residues. Germline V gene lookup returns CDR1 SGHTA and CDR2 FQGNSA. This CDR3 reads CASSLLRETQYF. The DNA of the CDR3 is TGTGCCAGCAGCTTGCTAAGAGAGACCCAGTACTTC.

The V and J genes are TRBV9 and TRBJ2-3, with 11 bases identical to TRBD2. The CDR3 is made up of 16 amino acids. The germline gives CDR1 SGDLS, CDR2 YYNGEE. V shed 3 bases and J 4 bases; nucleotides not matched to a gene: 7. This CDR3 is CASSALAGGTSDTQYF. The CDR3 region has the DNA TGTGCCAGCAGCGCCCTAGCGGGGGGAACTTCAGATACGCAGTATTTT.

The rearrangement links TRBV5-1 to TRBJ2-7, with D possibly being TRBD1 or TRBD2 (5 bases each). Germline V CDR1 and CDR2: SGHRS, YFSETQ. The V and J ends lost 3 bases and 2 bases respectively, with 15 bases between them. The CDR3 has 15 residues. The CDR3 bases are TGCGCCAGCAGCTCCCAATGGGACGGAACCTACGAGCAGTACTTC. Residues: CASSSQWDGTYEQYF. Based on the CDR3 plus reference TRBV5-1 and TRBJ2-7, the full variable domain is KAGVTQTPRYLIKTRGQQVTLSCSPISGHRSVSWYQQTPGQGLQFLFEYFSETQRNKGNFPGRFSGRQFSNSRSEMNVSTLELGDSALYLCASSSQWDGTYEQYFGPGTRLTVT.

J is TRBJ2-1 and V is TRBV13; TRBD2 agrees at 10 bases. This CDR3 region has 14 residues. The V gene end was trimmed by 6 bases and the J gene end by 7 bases; junction bases not matched to a gene: 6. Germline V gene data show CDR1 as PRHDT and CDR2 as FYEKMQ (reference sequence). DNA of the CDR3: TGTGCCAGCAGGATAGCGGGGGGATTGAATGAGCAGTTCTTC. Its protein is CASRIAGGLNEQFF.

The chain uses TRBV10-3 and TRBJ2-7; TRBD2 matches 10 bases. From germline, CDR1 is ENHRY and CDR2 SYGVKD. Unmatched junction bases numbered 11, after V lost 10 bases and J lost 2 bases. The CDR3 contains 15 residues. CDR3 loop: CASLRAGGPTYEQYF. DNA for the CDR3: TGTGCCAGTCTGAGAGCGGGAGGGCCGACCTACGAGCAGTACTTC.

The J gene is TRBJ1-4, the V gene TRBV30, with D maybe TRBD1 (6 bases). With 3 bases removed from V and 7 bases from J, the gap between germline ends came to 9 bases. The germline gives CDR1 GTSNPN, CDR2 SVGIG (reference sequence). This CDR3 region has 12 residues. The CDR3 nucleotides are TGTGCCTGGAGACAGGGTGCTGAAAAACTGTTTTTT. It is translated as CAWRQGAEKLFF.

The V call is TRBV9, the J call TRBJ2-2; TRBD1 matches at 10 bases. In germline, CDR1 is SGDLS, CDR2 YYNGEE. This CDR3 region has 17 residues. The V segment lost 2 bases and the J segment 4 bases; nucleotides outside the gene matches: 8. CDR3 protein: CASSVPGTGVSTGELFF. DNA for the CDR3: TGTGCCAGCAGCGTTCCCGGGACAGGGGTTTCCACCGGGGAGCTGTTTTTT.

The chain employs TRBV6-4 and TRBJ2-1, with 12 nucleotides matching TRBD2. With 6 bases clipped from V and 7 bases from J, the junction kept 7 bases outside the gene matches. The germline V gene has CDR1 MRHNA and CDR2 SNTAGT. The CDR3 is 15 amino acids. This chain's CDR3 is CASSRLAGEGNEQFF. The CDR3 DNA follows: TGTGCCAGCAGCCGACTAGCGGGAGAAGGGAATGAGCAGTTCTTC.

CDR3 sequence: CASSPTGVSEQYF. CDR3 nucleotide sequence: TGTGCCAGCAGCCCGACAGGGGTAAGCGAGCAGTACTTC. The J gene is TRBJ2-7, the V gene TRBV28; 8 nucleotides align to TRBD1. After removal of 6 bases from V and 6 bases from J, the junction contained 7 bases not matched to a gene. This CDR3 has 13 amino acids. Per the germline V gene, CDR1 is MDHEN and CDR2 is SYDVKM. Filled out from reference TRBV28 and TRBJ2-7, the complete variable domain reads DVKVTQSSRYLVKRTGEKVFLECVQDMDHENMFWYRQDPGLGLRLIYFSYDVKMKEKGDIPEGYSVSREKKERFSLILESASTNQTSMYLCASSPTGVSEQYFGPGTRLTVT.

The genes are TRBV19 and TRBJ1-1; D ambiguous. V lost 1 base to trimming and J lost 5 bases, with 14 bases between them. The germline V gene encodes CDR1 LNHDA and CDR2 SQIVND (reference sequence). The length of the CDR3 is 15 residues. As DNA, the CDR3 is TGTGCCAGTAGTATAGCCGGACCCCGAGGGACTGAAGCTTTCTTT. It codes for CASSIAGPRGTEAFF.

The rearrangement links TRBV7-9 to TRBJ2-7; D is possibly TRBD1 or TRBD2 (5 bases each). With 7 bases removed from V and 0 bases from J, the gap between germline ends came to 16 bases. Germline CDR1 reads SEHNR; CDR2 reads FQNEAQ (reference sequence). This CDR3 has 15 residues. This CDR3 is CASTDTGTVSYEQYF. As DNA, the CDR3 is TGTGCCAGCACCGATACCGGGACGGTCTCCTACGAGCAGTACTTC.

V usage is TRBV18 and J usage is TRBJ1-2; D call uncertain. V lost 4 bases and J lost 7, with 7 bases in between. Germline assignment: CDR1 KGHSH and CDR2 LQKENI. CDR3 length: 11 residues. The CDR3 sequence is CASSLGSGYTF. CDR3 nucleotides: TGTGCCAGCTCACTCGGTAGTGGCTACACCTTC.

This clone was counted a few times. The chain is built from TRBV7-9 and TRBJ1-6; D may be TRBD1 (6 bases). Germline CDR1 SEHNR, CDR2 FQNEAQ (reference sequence). V gave up 1 base and J gave up 16 bases, with 11 bases separating them. The CDR3 consists of 12 residues. The CDR3, as DNA: TGTGCCAGCAGCTTAGACGACAGGAAACTCCACTTT. Protein sequence: CASSLDDRKLHF.

The rearrangement uses TRBV25-1 and TRBJ2-1; TRBD2 matches at 10 bases. The CDR3 length is 17 residues. Germline V gives CDR1 MGHDK, CDR2 SYGVNS. The V gene end was trimmed by 3 bases and the J gene end by 8 bases; junction bases not matched to a gene: 13. The CDR3 sequence: CASSDYSSGRAHDEQFF. As DNA, the CDR3 is TGTGCCAGCAGTGATTACTCCAGCGGGAGGGCCCATGATGAGCAGTTCTTC.

The DNA for the CDR3 is TGCGCCAGCAGCCAAGATTGGGTAGCGACCGGGGAGCTGTTTTTT. Translated: CASSQDWVATGELFF. The chain has TRBV4-1 and TRBJ2-2; D might be TRBD2 (5 bases). The CDR3 length is 15 residues. Trimming removed 0 bases from V and 5 bases from J, with 10 bases in between. The germline CDR1 and CDR2 sequences are MGHRA and YSYEKL.

V and J are TRBV30 and TRBJ1-4; no reliable D call. Per germline, CDR1 GTSNPN and CDR2 SVGIG (reference sequence). Between the trimmed V and J ends, which lost 3 bases and 3 bases, there was a span of 14 bases. CDR3 length equals 15 residues. CDR3 sequence: CAWRAVALANEKLFF. The CDR3 DNA sequence: TGTGCCTGGAGGGCGGTTGCCTTGGCTAATGAAAAACTGTTTTTT. Supplemented by reference TRBV30 and TRBJ1-4, the full variable domain reads SQTIHQWPATLVQPVGSPLSLECTVEGTSNPNLYWYRQAAGRGLQLLFYSVGIGQISSEVPQNLSASRPQDRQFILSSKKLLLSDSGFYLCAWRAVALANEKLFFGSGTQLSVL.

This chain uses TRBV28 with TRBJ2-7, with D unclear. The CDR3 length is 11 residues. V was clipped by 4 bases and J by 1 base, with 2 bases between them. Germline V gene data show CDR1 as MDHEN and CDR2 as SYDVKM. The CDR3 coding sequence is TGTGCCAGCAGTTATTCCTACGAGCAGTACTTC. It translates to CASSYSYEQYF.

CDR3 DNA sequence: TGTGCCAGCAGCTTTGGCCCAAGCAATCAGCCCCAGCATTTT. This sequence encodes CASSFGPSNQPQHF. This sequence joins TRBV7-2 and TRBJ1-5, with D hard to call. CDR1 and CDR2 from the germline V gene are SGHTA and FQGNSA. Trimming took off 3 bases at V and 1 base at J, with 7 bases between the two ends. The CDR3 consists of 14 residues.

The chain links TRBV9 to TRBJ2-7; tentative D call: TRBD1 (5 bases). The CDR3 length is 16 residues. Germline V gives CDR1 SGDLS, CDR2 YYNGEE. V was cut by 4 bases and J by 3 bases, with 20 bases left in between. Here the CDR3 DNA reads TGTGCCAGCAGCAGGAAAGGTATTGGGGCGGACTACGAGCAGTACTTC. Its translation is CASSRKGIGADYEQYF. Based on the CDR3 plus reference TRBV9 and TRBJ2-7, the full variable domain is DSGVTQTPKHLITATGQRVTLRCSPRSGDLSVYWYQQSLDQGLQFLIQYYNGEERAKGNILERFSAQQFPDLHSELNLSSLELGDSALYFCASSRKGIGADYEQYFGPGTRLTVT.

This clone was recorded a few times. J is TRBJ2-2 and V is TRBV5-1, with TRBD1 identical over 8 bases. The CDR3 length is 16 residues. V lost 0 bases to trimming and J lost 6 bases; unmatched junction nucleotides: 7. Germline-derived CDR1 and CDR2 are SGHRS and YFSETQ. The CDR3 sequence is CASSLGQGAQSGELFF. The CDR3 DNA reads as TGCGCCAGCAGCTTGGGTCAGGGGGCCCAGTCCGGGGAGCTGTTTTTT.

V is TRBV28 and J is TRBJ1-1, with 8 bases lining up with TRBD1. The CDR3 sequence is 14 residues long. The V segment lost 2 bases and the J segment 5 bases; nucleotides outside the gene matches: 4. Germline V lookup: CDR1 MDHEN, CDR2 SYDVKM. The CDR3 spells CASSLEDRVTEAFF. DNA for the CDR3: TGTGCCAGCAGTTTAGAGGACAGGGTTACTGAAGCTTTCTTT. Full variable domain (remainder filled in from reference TRBV28 and TRBJ1-1): DVKVTQSSRYLVKRTGEKVFLECVQDMDHENMFWYRQDPGLGLRLIYFSYDVKMKEKGDIPEGYSVSREKKERFSLILESASTNQTSMYLCASSLEDRVTEAFFGQGTRLTVV.

The rearrangement joins TRBV28 to TRBJ2-3; D might be TRBD2 (5 bases). V was trimmed by 7 bases and J by 6 bases, leaving 8 bases between them. The CDR3 is made up of 11 amino acids. The germline CDR1 and CDR2 sequences are MDHEN and SYDVKM. CDR3 loop: CASTPGDTQYF. In nucleotides, the CDR3 is TGTGCCAGCACCCCGGGGGATACGCAGTATTTT.

The chain recombines TRBV6-6 with TRBJ2-2; D is perhaps TRBD1 (6 bases). Germline lookup yields CDR1 MNHNY and CDR2 SVGAGI (reference sequence). The CDR3 is made up of 15 amino acids. Between the trimmed V and J ends, which lost 8 bases and 2 bases, there was a span of 15 bases. The CDR3 loop is CASSLPGHNTGELFF. DNA for the CDR3: TGTGCCAGCTCCTTACCGGGACATAACACCGGGGAGCTGTTTTTT.

The gene calls are TRBV7-9 and TRBJ1-2; no reliable D call. In germline, CDR1 is SEHNR, CDR2 FQNEAQ (reference sequence). V was cut by 8 bases and J by 8 bases, with 12 bases left in between. This CDR3 spans 11 amino acids. CDR3 DNA: TGTGCCAGCTTGATCGGCGGAGGCTACACCTTC. It translates to CASLIGGGYTF.

The rearrangement uses TRBV19 and TRBJ2-5; D call uncertain. Trimming left V 1 base short and J 0 bases short, with 9 bases between. The CDR3 length is 15 residues. Germline V gene data show CDR1 as LNHDA and CDR2 as SQIVND (reference sequence). The CDR3 sequence: CASSIVLGNQETQYF. The CDR3 region has the DNA TGTGCCAGTAGTATAGTGTTGGGCAACCAAGAGACCCAGTACTTC.

A few counts support this clone. This chain joins TRBV4-1 and TRBJ1-4; 7 positions agree with TRBD1. Germline V gene sequence: CDR1 MGHRA, CDR2 YSYEKL. This CDR3 spans 15 amino acids. V was clipped by 0 bases and J by 5 bases; unmatched bases: 3. The DNA for the CDR3 is TGCGCCAGCAGCCAAGACGAGGACAGGAATGAAAAACTGTTTTTT. This codes for CASSQDEDRNEKLFF.

This clone was counted a single time. This sequence joins TRBV5-6 and TRBJ1-1, with unresolved D. CDR3 length equals 14 residues. The germline V gene has CDR1 SGHDT and CDR2 YYEEEE. Trimming pared 2 bases from V and 1 base from J, leaving 9 bases between. The CDR3 is CASSFRRTNTEAFF. In DNA form, the CDR3 reads TGTGCCAGCAGCTTCCGCCGGACGAACACTGAAGCTTTCTTT. The full variable domain, its missing parts supplied by reference TRBV5-6 and TRBJ1-1, is DAGVTQSPTHLIKTRGQQVTLRCSPKSGHDTVSWYQQALGQGPQFIFQYYEEEERQRGNFPDRFSGHQFPNYSSELNVNALLLGDSALYLCASSFRRTNTEAFFGQGTRLTVV.